The T cell receptor beta chain described here comes from a study of T-cell reconstitution after alpha-beta-depleted transplantation in children. It was with unique molecular identifiers that the TCRbeta library was prepared. TCRdb re-derived calls from the PCR reads in MiXCR, one entry per CDR3 protein. The sample lists fewer than 350,000 distinct CDR3 sequences, 9.5% to 13% occurring once. Findings and caveats of the study: Among T cells one year after transplant, newly produced cells accounted for most counts and diversity.

CDR3 length equals 18 residues. V was pared by 7 bases and J by 0 bases, with 24 bases between. Germline V gives CDR1 MNHEY, CDR2 SVGAGI. This clonotype was seen at least ten times. Its antigen is unidentified. The chain recombines TRBV6-5 with TRBJ1-2, with D possibly matching TRBD1 (5 bases). The receptor comes from a boy under three years old with acute myeloid leukemia, due to receive a stem cell transplant. Source: PBMCs, taken before TCRalphabeta/CD19-depleted stem cell transplant. The CDR3 DNA reads as TGTGCCAGCACTAAGGGCAGGGAACTTCGGTTAGCTAACTATGGCTACACCTTC. This translates into CASTKGRELRLANYGYTF.